Below, 21 T cell receptor beta chains from the same sample are listed, as sequenced in a study of T cell responses to AZD1222 COVID-19 vaccine. Sequencing was performed with immunoSEQ multiplex PCR; in TCRdb, only in-frame clones are kept and a portion is missing. The sample carries some 150,000 clones, roughly 90% recorded once. The source was peripheral blood, collected on day 0 of AZD1222 vaccination. All receptors derive from an adult in good health.

The chain is built from TRBV5-1 and TRBJ1-3; possibly TRBD1 for D (6 bases). Germline-derived CDR1 and CDR2 are SGHRS and YFSETQ. V gave up 6 bases and J gave up 2 bases, with 12 bases separating them. The CDR3 consists of 14 residues. CDR3 DNA: TGCGCCAGCACCAAAGGGGGAACTGGAAACACCATATATTTT. Translation gives CASTKGGTGNTIYF.

This sequence joins TRBV5-4 and TRBJ2-7, with unresolved D. The length of the CDR3 is 13 residues. V was clipped by 3 bases and J by 1 base, with 8 bases between them. From germline, CDR1 is SGHNT and CDR2 YYREEE (reference sequence). In DNA form, the CDR3 reads TGTGCCAGCAGCTACGACATTTCCTACGAGCAGTACTTC. Protein sequence: CASSYDISYEQYF. The variable domain in full, completed from reference TRBV5-4 and TRBJ2-7, reads ETGVTQSPTHLIKTRGQQVTLRCSSQSGHNTVSWYQQALGQGPQFIFQYYREEENGRGNFPPRFSGLQFPNYSSELNVNALELDDSALYLCASSYDISYEQYFGPGTRLTVT.

This clone was detected once. The chain couples TRBV10-3 to TRBJ1-1, with D possibly matching TRBD1 (5 bases). Germline V gene sequence: CDR1 ENHRY, CDR2 SYGVKD. This CDR3 comprises 13 residues. V was shortened by 6 bases and J by 2 bases, with 10 bases between the two germline ends. CDR3 protein: CAIRATGNTEAFF. The CDR3 nucleotides are TGTGCCATCAGAGCCACAGGAAACACTGAAGCTTTCTTT.

The chain has TRBV23-1 and TRBJ2-7; TRBD2 matches at 8 bases. TRBV23-1 counts as an open reading frame of uncertain function. V trimming: 0 bases; J trimming: 3 bases; junction bases outside the gene matches: 7. This CDR3 is 16 amino acids long. CDR3 sequence (DNA): TGCGCCAGCAGTCAATCCGGTAGCGGGGACTTCTACGAGCAGTACTTC. This encodes CASSQSGSGDFYEQYF.

The J gene is TRBJ2-7, the V gene TRBV5-8; D uncertain. Trimming removed 2 bases from V and 3 bases from J, with 9 bases in between. CDR1 and CDR2 (germline): SGHTS, YDEGEE. The CDR3 runs 13 residues. This CDR3 reads CASSFDWDYEQYF. CDR3 DNA: TGTGCCAGCAGCTTTGATTGGGACTACGAGCAGTACTTC.

The gene calls are TRBV28 and TRBJ1-5; D not resolved. The CDR3 runs 15 residues. V shed 4 bases and J shed 3 bases, with 13 bases lying between them. Germline CDR1 MDHEN, CDR2 SYDVKM. CDR3 in DNA: TGTGCCAGCAGTTCGTTGGGTGCTTTCAATCAGCCCCAGCATTTT. Amino acid sequence: CASSSLGAFNQPQHF.

The chain is built from TRBV5-5 and TRBJ2-7; the match to TRBD1 covers 7 bases. This CDR3 is built from 17 residues. In germline, CDR1 is SGHKS, CDR2 YYEKEE (reference sequence). J was trimmed by 2 bases and V by 4 bases; bases with no gene match: 15. The CDR3 region is CASSERTGGLGTYEQYF. CDR3 DNA: TGTGCCAGCAGCGAACGGACAGGCGGATTGGGGACCTACGAGCAGTACTTC.

V gene TRBV3-1 (or the pseudogene TRBV3-2) combines with J gene TRBJ1-1; D is ambiguous. The CDR3 runs to 15 residues. The V and J ends lost 1 base and 9 bases respectively, with 18 bases between them. Germline V gene data show CDR1 as LGHDT and CDR2 as YNNKEL (reference sequence). The CDR3 sequence is CASSQVITSPFQAFF. The CDR3, as DNA: TGTGCCAGCAGCCAAGTGATCACATCCCCTTTTCAAGCTTTCTTT.

The gene calls are TRBV5-1 and TRBJ2-3; maybe TRBD1 (5 bases). Germline CDR1 is SGHRS and CDR2 is YFSETQ. Trimming took 4 bases from V and 2 from J, leaving 14 bases between them. The CDR3 runs 15 residues. CDR3 sequence: CASSVSRVDTDTQYF. The DNA for the CDR3 is TGCGCCAGCAGCGTCTCCAGGGTAGACACAGATACGCAGTATTTT.

The rearrangement links TRBV3-1 (or the pseudogene TRBV3-2) to TRBJ2-5; D remains unclear. Germline CDR1 LGHDT, CDR2 YNNKEL (reference sequence). Trimming removed 4 bases at V and 0 bases at J, with 12 bases between. The CDR3 length is 15 residues. This chain's CDR3 is CASSPPSAYQETQYF. The DNA for the CDR3 is TGTGCCAGCAGCCCTCCTTCCGCTTACCAAGAGACCCAGTACTTC.

The chain is built from TRBV9 and TRBJ2-1, with 14 bases fitting TRBD2. Germline assignment: CDR1 SGDLS and CDR2 YYNGEE. The CDR3 is 17 amino acids. Trimming took 4 bases from V and 9 from J; bases not matched to a gene: 12. The CDR3 loop is CASSPLGLAGGRGEQFF. The CDR3 DNA reads as TGTGCCAGCAGCCCGCTCGGACTAGCGGGGGGCAGGGGTGAGCAGTTCTTC.

The chain's CDR3 is CASSLLGGVLNTEAFF. The CDR3 coding sequence is TGCGCCAGCAGCTTGTTAGGGGGCGTTCTGAACACTGAAGCTTTCTTT. This chain joins TRBV5-1 and TRBJ1-1; 7 nucleotides align to TRBD1. The length of the CDR3 is 16 residues. Germline V lookup: CDR1 SGHRS, CDR2 YFSETQ. Germline trimming cut 1 base from V and 0 bases from J; bases unmatched to any gene: 6.

The V gene is TRBV7-8, the J gene TRBJ1-5; D not certain. This CDR3 contains 15 residues. Germline V gives CDR1 SGHVS, CDR2 FQNEAQ. V was clipped by 5 bases and J by 0 bases, with 11 bases between them. The CDR3 sequence is CASSPPGNSNQPQHF. The CDR3 region has the DNA TGTGCCAGCAGCCCACCGGGGAATAGCAATCAGCCCCAGCATTTT.

The chain couples TRBV11-1 to TRBJ2-3; 8 bases line up with TRBD1. Per germline, CDR1 SGHAT and CDR2 FQDESV (reference sequence). The CDR3 contains 16 residues. Trimming removed 5 bases from V and 2 bases from J; junction bases left unmatched: 9. The CDR3 region has the DNA TGTGCCAGCAGCCTGGACAGGGTCGTGTCCACAGATACGCAGTATTTT. This gives the protein CASSLDRVVSTDTQYF.

This chain joins TRBV5-1 and TRBJ1-2; 7 bases match TRBD1. The CDR3 covers 14 residues. V lost 4 bases to trimming and J lost 0 bases; unmatched junction nucleotides: 3. Per germline, CDR1 SGHRS and CDR2 YFSETQ. The CDR3 spells CASSAGTANYGYTF. CDR3 DNA sequence: TGCGCCAGCAGCGCCGGGACAGCTAACTATGGCTACACCTTC.

J is TRBJ1-2 and V is TRBV19; D possibly corresponds to TRBD1 (6 bases). V was clipped by 5 bases and J by 8 bases, with 21 bases between them. Germline V lookup: CDR1 LNHDA, CDR2 SQIVND (reference sequence). The CDR3 sequence is 15 residues long. The CDR3: CASSGATGTYKGYTF. DNA for the CDR3: TGTGCCAGTAGTGGAGCCACAGGGACCTATAAAGGCTACACCTTC.

The chain uses TRBV7-6 and TRBJ2-1; possibly TRBD1 for D (5 bases). This CDR3 has 15 amino acids. V was cut by 1 base and J by 7 bases, with 14 bases left in between. Germline V CDR1 and CDR2: SGHVS, FNYEAQ. The CDR3 reads CASSLGGGKSNEQFF. The CDR3 bases are TGTGCCAGCAGCTTAGGGGGCGGTAAATCAAATGAGCAGTTCTTC.

This chain connects TRBV10-2 to TRBJ2-7; D is possibly TRBD1 (6 bases). V shed 2 bases and J shed 3 bases, with 11 bases lying between them. The CDR3 is 14 residues long. Germline V CDR1 and CDR2: WSHSY, SAAADI. The CDR3 reads CASSEQGRYYEQYF. The CDR3 DNA reads as TGCGCCAGCAGTGAGCAGGGGCGCTACTACGAGCAGTACTTC.

This clone was seen just once. V usage is TRBV2 and J usage is TRBJ2-1; D remains unclear. Trimming took 4 bases from V and 6 from J, leaving 25 bases between them. The CDR3 covers 18 residues. Looked up from germline, CDR1 is SNHLY and CDR2 is FYNNEI. The CDR3 DNA sequence: TGTGCCAGCAGTGCCTTGGGAACAAACGCAATCAGAGGCAATGAGCAGTTCTTC. As protein: CASSALGTNAIRGNEQFF.

The chain carries TRBV19 and TRBJ2-7; TRBD1 aligns across 7 bases. The CDR3 extends over 15 amino acids. Germline CDR1 and CDR2: LNHDA and SQIVND (reference sequence). Trimming took 0 bases from V and 2 from J; bases not matched to a gene: 4. The CDR3 sequence: CASSIDRQGAYEQYF. The CDR3 nucleotides are TGTGCCAGTAGTATAGATCGACAGGGAGCCTACGAGCAGTACTTC.

The genes are TRBV27 and TRBJ2-7; TRBD2 agrees at 9 bases. V lost 1 base to trimming and J lost 6 bases; unmatched junction nucleotides: 10. The V gene's germline CDR1 is MNHEY and CDR2 SMNVEV (reference sequence). This CDR3 has 16 amino acids. The chain's CDR3 is CASSLWAGGDTGEQYF. DNA of the CDR3: TGTGCCAGCAGTTTATGGGCGGGAGGGGATACGGGCGAGCAGTACTTC.